The 17 T cell receptor beta chains presented below share a single source sample, sequenced in a study of neurological immune-mediated disorders. TCRdb re-called the 5' RACE reads with MiXCR, one entry per CDR3 protein. The repertoire holds more than 60,000 distinct CDR3 sequences, roughly 3.5% seen once, with roughly 2.3% in the top ten. The sequencing sample was made of PBMCs. The receptors were sampled from a woman aged 45-59 years with multiple sclerosis.

This chain uses TRBV2 with TRBJ2-3; TRBD2 matches at 7 bases. V shed 2 bases, J shed 1 base, and the junction held 3 bases outside the gene matches. The CDR3 runs 15 residues. Germline-derived CDR1 and CDR2 are SNHLY and FYNNEI. This chain's CDR3 is CASSERAGGTDTQYF. For the CDR3, the DNA is TGTGCCAGCAGTGAAAGGGCGGGGGGCACAGATACGCAGTATTTT.

Ten or more counts support this clonotype. The CDR3 DNA reads TGCGCCAGCAGCTTGGATGAGGGAGGGTACAATGAGCAGTTCTTC. Encoded protein: CASSLDEGGYNEQFF. V gene TRBV5-1 combines with J gene TRBJ2-1; 7 nucleotides match TRBD2. V shed 0 bases and J 4 bases; nucleotides not matched to a gene: 4. This CDR3 is built from 15 residues. The germline V gene encodes CDR1 SGHRS and CDR2 YFSETQ. Together with reference TRBV5-1 and TRBJ2-1, the CDR3 gives the full variable domain: KAGVTQTPRYLIKTRGQQVTLSCSPISGHRSVSWYQQTPGQGLQFLFEYFSETQRNKGNFPGRFSGRQFSNSRSEMNVSTLELGDSALYLCASSLDEGGYNEQFFGPGTRLTVL.

This clonotype was recorded many times. The CDR3 DNA follows: TGCAGTGCTAGGACTAGCGGGAGGTACGAGCAGTACTTC. This encodes CSARTSGRYEQYF. This rearrangement joins TRBV20-1 to TRBJ2-7; 13 positions match TRBD2. Looked up from germline, CDR1 is DFQATT and CDR2 is SNEGSKA (reference sequence). The CDR3 contains 13 residues. The trim removed 3 bases at V and 4 bases at J, leaving 0 bases unmatched.

Remarks on this clonotype: A much larger clonotype is one base distant, so this may be a read error. This chain connects TRBV4-3 to TRBJ2-1; a weak D match, TRBD2 (6 bases). V was shortened by 5 bases and J by 10 bases, with 12 bases between the two germline ends. Germline V gene lookup returns CDR1 LGHNA and CDR2 YSLEER. This CDR3 is built from 12 residues. The CDR3 here is CASSTSGVEQFF. CDR3 in DNA: TGCGCCAGCAGCACCTCGGGGGTGGAGCAGTTCTTC.

Sample share makes this clonotype medium-sized. This chain links TRBV9 with TRBJ2-1; TRBD2 matches at 14 bases. Germline V gene lookup returns CDR1 SGDLS and CDR2 YYNGEE. V was pared by 3 bases and J by 3 bases, with 5 bases of the junction left unmatched. The CDR3 consists of 17 residues. CDR3 coding DNA: TGTGCCAGCAGCGAGACTAGCGGGAGGGGGATCTACAATGAGCAGTTCTTC. Translation gives CASSETSGRGIYNEQFF.

This clonotype was seen at least ten times. This chain connects TRBV24-1 to TRBJ1-5, with 10 bases identical to TRBD1. The CDR3 covers 15 residues. Germline V gene data show CDR1 as KGHDR and CDR2 as SFDVKD. J lost 7 bases, V lost 4 bases, and 6 bases had no gene match. The CDR3 sequence is CATSDSGQGEQPQHF. The CDR3 nucleotides read TGTGCCACCAGTGACTCAGGACAGGGGGAACAGCCCCAGCATTTT.

This clonotype was detected only a few times. A junction boundary mismatches the germline segment, possibly from a read error. J is TRBJ1-6 and V is TRBV25-1; D ambiguous. This CDR3 region has 16 residues. The germline V gene encodes CDR1 MGHDK and CDR2 SYGVNS. CDR3 sequence: CASSESFPLYNSPLNF. The CDR3 DNA sequence: TGTGCCAGCAGTGAATCCTTCCCTCTCTATAATTCACCCCTCAACTTT.

The V call is TRBV20-1, the J call TRBJ2-1; D remains unclear. Germline V CDR1 and CDR2: DFQATT, SNEGSKA (reference sequence). The CDR3 length is 14 residues. The V gene lost 4 bases and the J gene lost 5 bases, with 15 bases spanning the gap. CDR3 coding DNA: TGCAGTGCTAAAAATTACAGAAAAGACAATGAGCAGTTCTTC. Translation: CSAKNYRKDNEQFF.

The chain combines TRBV20-1 with TRBJ2-5; D not resolved. The CDR3 runs to 13 residues. Trimming took off 5 bases at V and 2 bases at J, with 12 bases between the two ends. Germline V gives CDR1 DFQATT, CDR2 SNEGSKA (reference sequence). This chain's CDR3 is CSAGDLGQETQYF. The CDR3 nucleotides are TGCAGTGCTGGCGACTTGGGTCAAGAGACCCAGTACTTC.

This clonotype was counted ten times or more. The rearrangement joins TRBV7-9 to TRBJ2-7, with D perhaps given as TRBD1 or TRBD2 (5 bases each). This CDR3 contains 15 residues. Germline CDR1 and CDR2: SEHNR and FQNEAQ (reference sequence). Trimming took 5 bases from V and 2 from J, leaving 16 bases between them. The CDR3 coding sequence is TGTGCCAGCAGCCTATACCGGGACCGCACCTACGAGCAGTACTTC. Translation gives CASSLYRDRTYEQYF. Filled out from reference TRBV7-9 and TRBJ2-7, the complete variable domain reads DTGVSQNPRHKITKRGQNVTFRCDPISEHNRLYWYRQTLGQGPEFLTYFQNEAQLEKSRLLSDRFSAERPKGSFSTLEIQRTEQGDSAMYLCASSLYRDRTYEQYFGPGTRLTVT.

This clonotype was observed many times. This chain uses TRBV27 with TRBJ2-1; the D is unclear. Germline V gene lookup returns CDR1 MNHEY and CDR2 SMNVEV (reference sequence). CDR3 size: 11 residues. Deletions cut 6 bases from V and 4 bases from J, with 4 bases between. CDR3 in DNA: TGTGCCAGCAGGGTTTACAATGAGCAGTTCTTC. It specifies CASRVYNEQFF.

Ten or more counts support this clonotype. V usage is TRBV9 and J usage is TRBJ2-5; D remains unclear. Trimming pared 0 bases from V and 5 bases from J, leaving 11 bases between. Germline V gene data show CDR1 as SGDLS and CDR2 as YYNGEE. The CDR3 has 14 residues. This chain's CDR3 is CASSVVPDGETQYF. The DNA for the CDR3 is TGTGCCAGCAGCGTAGTTCCAGACGGGGAGACCCAGTACTTC. The variable domain in full, with the rest retrieved from reference TRBV9 and TRBJ2-5, is DSGVTQTPKHLITATGQRVTLRCSPRSGDLSVYWYQQSLDQGLQFLIQYYNGEERAKGNILERFSAQQFPDLHSELNLSSLELGDSALYFCASSVVPDGETQYFGPGTRLLVL.

This clonotype came up many times. The chain employs TRBV29-1 and TRBJ1-1, with D maybe TRBD1 (5 bases). Germline V CDR1 and CDR2: SQVTM, ANQGSEA. V dropped 7 bases and J dropped 1 base, with 13 bases sitting between them. The CDR3 length is 13 residues. The CDR3 sequence is CSGFQGPNTEAFF. CDR3 nucleotide sequence: TGCAGCGGGTTCCAGGGACCGAACACTGAAGCTTTCTTT.

This clonotype has at least ten counts. The V and J genes are TRBV5-8 and TRBJ2-5, with TRBD1 matching 10 bases. Trimming took 2 bases from V and 5 from J; bases not matched to a gene: 6. The CDR3 is made up of 15 amino acids. Germline V gene data show CDR1 as SGHTS and CDR2 as YDEGEE. The CDR3 DNA follows: TGTGCCAGCAGCTTCCGGACAGGGGGAATCGAGACCCAGTACTTC. It yields the protein CASSFRTGGIETQYF.

This clonotype came up a few times. The chain carries TRBV12-3 or TRBV12-4 and TRBJ2-1; 7 nucleotides match TRBD2. Trimming took 2 bases from V and 8 from J; bases not matched to a gene: 15. The CDR3 contains 17 residues. The CDR3 loop is CASSLRTRVGAGDEQFF. The CDR3 bases are TGTGCCAGCAGTTTAAGGACTCGGGTAGGGGCGGGAGATGAGCAGTTCTTC.

This sequence joins TRBV29-1 and TRBJ2-7; 10 bases are shared with TRBD2. The CDR3 contains 15 residues. Germline assignment: CDR1 SQVTM and CDR2 ANQGSEA. After removal of 7 bases from V and 3 bases from J, the junction contained 12 bases not matched to a gene. In nucleotides, the CDR3 is TGCAGCGCGACGACTCCGGCTAGCGGGGGCTACGAGCAGTACTTC. Its protein is CSATTPASGGYEQYF.

This clonotype appeared many times. This sequence joins TRBV5-1 and TRBJ1-1; tentatively, D is TRBD1 (6 bases). The V and J ends lost 0 bases and 4 bases respectively, with 22 bases between them. The CDR3 spans 18 residues. CDR1 is SGHRS and CDR2 is YFSETQ in the germline V gene. In nucleotides, the CDR3 is TGCGCCAGCAGCTTGGCAAGGACAGCGGGCCCCTCGGGCACTGAAGCTTTCTTT. Its protein is CASSLARTAGPSGTEAFF.